The 24 T cell receptor beta chains below come from one sample, sequenced in a study of blood T cell repertoires in COVID-19. Using immunoSEQ multiplex PCR, the repertoire was profiled, and TCRdb retains in-frame clones only, with some absent. Of roughly 140,000 clones in the sample, about nine tenths were seen once. Sequencing was done on a sample of peripheral blood. The receptors were sampled from a human donor in a cohort sampled during active COVID-19.

This clone was seen just once. The J gene is TRBJ2-7, the V gene TRBV6-1; tentatively, D is TRBD2 (5 bases). CDR3 size: 12 residues. Trimming took 1 base from V and 9 from J, leaving 10 bases between them. Germline assignment: CDR1 MNHNS and CDR2 SASEGT. CDR3 coding DNA: TGTGCCAGCAGTGAAGGCAGGACTGGGCAGTACTTC. Protein sequence: CASSEGRTGQYF.

The genes are TRBV11-2 and TRBJ1-2; 7 nucleotides match TRBD1. CDR3 size: 12 residues. Trimming took 3 bases from V and 8 from J; bases not matched to a gene: 3. Germline CDR1 SGHAT, CDR2 FQNNGV. CDR3 protein: CASSFNRGGYTF. Written as DNA, the CDR3 is TGTGCCAGCAGCTTTAACAGGGGAGGCTACACCTTC.

The V gene is TRBV6-5, the J gene TRBJ2-1; D may be TRBD2 (6 bases). Trimming removed 6 bases from V and 0 bases from J, with 12 bases in between. The CDR3 runs to 15 residues. Germline CDR1 is MNHEY and CDR2 is SVGAGI. The CDR3 protein is CASRGLQSSYNEQFF. CDR3 nucleotides: TGTGCCAGCAGGGGACTGCAGAGCTCCTACAATGAGCAGTTCTTC.

The chain joins TRBV2 to TRBJ2-1; TRBD2 aligns across 8 bases. V was clipped by 7 bases and J by 0 bases; unmatched bases: 8. The length of the CDR3 is 16 residues. The germline CDR1 and CDR2 sequences are SNHLY and FYNNEI. This CDR3 reads CASNRDGGVSYNEQFF. The CDR3, as DNA: TGTGCCAGCAACCGTGACGGGGGGGTCTCCTACAATGAGCAGTTCTTC.

The chain has TRBV19 and TRBJ1-3; D is undetermined. Germline V gene lookup returns CDR1 LNHDA and CDR2 SQIVND (reference sequence). This CDR3 spans 13 amino acids. V gave up 5 bases and J gave up 4 bases, with 9 bases separating them. The CDR3 DNA sequence: TGTGCCAGTAGTGCCTACCCCGGAAACACCATATATTTT. This translates into CASSAYPGNTIYF.

This rearrangement joins TRBV7-8 to TRBJ2-2, with 8 positions matching TRBD2. This CDR3 has 19 amino acids. Germline V gene sequence: CDR1 SGHVS, CDR2 FQNEAQ. Trimming removed 5 bases from V and 0 bases from J; junction bases left unmatched: 14. The CDR3 sequence is CASSRGTGGRIANTGELFF. The DNA for the CDR3 is TGTGCCAGCAGCCGTGGCACGGGGGGGCGGATCGCGAACACCGGGGAGCTGTTTTTT.

CDR3 DNA: TGTGCCAGCAGTTACTCACTAGCGGGGGGTAACACCGGGGAGCTGTTTTTT. Its translation is CASSYSLAGGNTGELFF. V and J are TRBV6-2 or TRBV6-3 and TRBJ2-2, with TRBD2 identical over 12 bases. CDR1 and CDR2 from the germline V gene are MNHEY and SVGEGT. The V gene end was trimmed by 0 bases and the J gene end by 2 bases; junction bases not matched to a gene: 1. This CDR3 is 17 amino acids long.

In its sample, this clone was seen once. The chain combines TRBV3-1 (or the pseudogene TRBV3-2) with TRBJ2-1; 7 nucleotides line up with TRBD2. The CDR3 contains 16 residues. The V and J ends lost 0 bases and 3 bases, in that order; junction bases with no gene match: 5. Germline V CDR1 and CDR2: LGHDT, YNNKEL (reference sequence). The CDR3 is CASSQDKAGYYNEQFF. As DNA, the CDR3 is TGTGCCAGCAGCCAAGATAAAGCGGGGTACTACAATGAGCAGTTCTTC.

The CDR3 spells CASSSGLVGSGELFF. The CDR3 DNA reads TGTGCCAGCAGCTCGGGACTAGTCGGCTCCGGGGAGCTGTTTTTT. The chain carries TRBV7-3 and TRBJ2-2; TRBD2 aligns across 8 bases. V trimming: 4 bases; J trimming: 6 bases; junction bases outside the gene matches: 7. The germline V gene has CDR1 SGHTA and CDR2 FQGTGA. This CDR3 has 15 amino acids.

V usage is TRBV10-3 and J usage is TRBJ2-7, with 8 bases fitting TRBD2. CDR1 and CDR2 from the germline V gene are ENHRY and SYGVKD. Trimming took 8 bases from V and 2 from J; bases not matched to a gene: 8. This CDR3 has 14 residues. CDR3 loop: CAISLGTSAYEQYF. The DNA of the CDR3 is TGTGCCATCTCTCTCGGGACTAGTGCCTACGAGCAGTACTTC.

The V call is TRBV19, the J call TRBJ1-1; D possibly corresponds to TRBD1 (5 bases). Germline CDR1 and CDR2: LNHDA and SQIVND (reference sequence). The length of the CDR3 is 17 residues. Trimming took 4 bases from V and 0 from J, leaving 18 bases between them. DNA of the CDR3: TGTGCCAGTAGTACCAATGGGGGGAGGAGAATGAACACTGAAGCTTTCTTT. This encodes CASSTNGGRRMNTEAFF. The entire variable domain, with the rest obtained from reference TRBV19 and TRBJ1-1, is as follows: DGGITQSPKYLFRKEGQNVTLSCEQNLNHDAMYWYRQDPGQGLRLIYYSQIVNDFQKGDIAEGYSVSREKKESFPLTVTSAQKNPTAFYLCASSTNGGRRMNTEAFFGQGTRLTVV.

The chain links TRBV12-3 or TRBV12-4 to TRBJ2-7; TRBD1 matches 9 bases. J gave up 5 bases and V 5 bases, and 4 bases lay outside the gene matches. The CDR3 consists of 13 residues. The DNA of the CDR3 is TGTGCCAGCAGTCCCTGGACAGGGGACGAGCAGTACTTC. The encoded protein is CASSPWTGDEQYF.

V usage is TRBV12-5 and J usage is TRBJ2-1; D is possibly TRBD2 (5 bases). The germline CDR1 and CDR2 sequences are LGHNT and FRNRAP. V lost 6 bases and J 4 bases, leaving 19 bases between the germline ends. The length of the CDR3 is 16 residues. The DNA for the CDR3 is TGTGCTAGTGGGCCCTCAAGGAGGATCTATTACAATGAGCAGTTCTTC. Its protein product is CASGPSRRIYYNEQFF.

This chain links TRBV7-2 with TRBJ2-7, with TRBD2 matching 8 bases. V dropped 2 bases and J dropped 0; count of bases not matched to a gene: 12. The CDR3 is 18 residues long. Germline CDR1 SGHTA, CDR2 FQGNSA. CDR3 nucleotide sequence: TGTGCCAGCAGCTTAAAAAAATCTGTAGCGGGGATCTCCTACGAGCAGTACTTC. It encodes CASSLKKSVAGISYEQYF.

In its sample, this clone was seen once. The V and J genes are TRBV6-5 and TRBJ1-2; no reliable D call. CDR3 length equals 13 residues. The germline CDR1 and CDR2 sequences are MNHEY and SVGAGI. Trimming left V 6 bases short and J 4 bases short, with 12 bases between. In DNA form, the CDR3 reads TGTGCCAGCAGCCTGGACCGGGGCTATGGCTACACCTTC. It yields the protein CASSLDRGYGYTF.

Only one count was recorded for this clone. V gene TRBV7-2 combines with J gene TRBJ2-7; weak D call: TRBD2 (6 bases). This CDR3 has 15 residues. Deletions cut 4 bases from V and 2 bases from J, with 15 bases between. Germline assignment: CDR1 SGHTA and CDR2 FQGNSA. DNA for the CDR3: TGTGCCAGCAGCTCCCGACTAGATTTGGCCTACGAGCAGTACTTC. This sequence encodes CASSSRLDLAYEQYF.

The rearrangement uses TRBV27 and TRBJ2-1, with 10 bases lining up with TRBD2. The CDR3 extends over 17 amino acids. V was clipped by 5 bases and J by 0 bases; unmatched bases: 7. Germline loops: CDR1 MNHEY, CDR2 SMNVEV (reference sequence). DNA for the CDR3: TGTGCCAGCAGTCCTCGACTAGCGGGCCGCTCCTACAATGAGCAGTTCTTC. Translation gives CASSPRLAGRSYNEQFF.

The rearrangement uses TRBV20-1 and TRBJ2-3; TRBD2 is a possible D gene (6 bases). In germline, CDR1 is DFQATT, CDR2 SNEGSKA (reference sequence). V was trimmed by 3 bases and J by 5 bases, leaving 15 bases between them. The CDR3 length is 14 residues. The CDR3 is CSASQSGVVDTQYF. The CDR3 region has the DNA TGCAGTGCTAGTCAGTCGGGAGTGGTAGATACGCAGTATTTT.

The chain employs TRBV30 and TRBJ1-3; maybe TRBD1 (5 bases). The germline CDR1 and CDR2 sequences are GTSNPN and SVGIG (reference sequence). The V and J ends lost 3 bases and 2 bases respectively, with 8 bases between them. This CDR3 is 13 amino acids long. CDR3 DNA: TGTGCCTGGAGCGCAGGGCCTGGAAACACCATATATTTT. It encodes CAWSAGPGNTIYF.

This sequence joins TRBV7-9 and TRBJ2-5; 8 bases map to TRBD2. The junction had 9 bases not matched to a gene; V was cut back by 4 bases and J by 2 bases. The CDR3 is 16 residues long. The germline CDR1 and CDR2 sequences are SEHNR and FQNEAQ (reference sequence). DNA of the CDR3: TGTGCCAGCAGCTACTGGATGGCTAGCGGGCAAGAGACCCAGTACTTC. Its translation is CASSYWMASGQETQYF.

Here the CDR3 DNA reads TGTGCCAGCAGCAGAATGGGAGATAACTATGGCTACACCTTC. Translated: CASSRMGDNYGYTF. This sequence joins TRBV27 and TRBJ1-2; D is unclear. V gave up 6 bases and J gave up 1 base, with 12 bases separating them. Germline V gives CDR1 MNHEY, CDR2 SMNVEV (reference sequence). There are 14 residues in the CDR3.

The chain is built from TRBV7-3 and TRBJ2-3, with TRBD2 identical over 16 bases. The CDR3 is 20 amino acids. V shed 5 bases, J shed 1 base, and the junction held 12 bases outside the gene matches. From germline, CDR1 is SGHTA and CDR2 FQGTGA. The CDR3 sequence: CASSPTPGLAGGRGTDTQYF. The CDR3 nucleotides read TGTGCCAGCAGCCCGACCCCGGGACTAGCGGGGGGGCGAGGCACAGATACGCAGTATTTT.

This chain's CDR3 is CASSPRGGGLGYNEQFF. CDR3 DNA: TGTGCCAGCAGCCCTCGAGGCGGGGGGCTGGGGTACAATGAGCAGTTCTTC. This rearrangement joins TRBV4-2 to TRBJ2-1; 8 bases are a match to TRBD2. J lost 4 bases, V lost 4 bases, and 12 bases had no gene match. Germline V gene data show CDR1 as LGHNA and CDR2 as YNFKEQ. The CDR3 covers 17 residues.

The chain carries TRBV5-1 and TRBJ2-1, with D maybe TRBD2 (5 bases). The CDR3 loop spans 21 amino acids. Between the trimmed V and J ends, which lost 2 bases and 0 bases, there was a span of 27 bases. Germline V gene data show CDR1 as SGHRS and CDR2 as YFSETQ. CDR3 nucleotides: TGCGCCAGCAGCTTCTCGTCAAGGACTCCTCATGACTCTAGCTCCTACAATGAGCAGTTCTTC. Its translation is CASSFSSRTPHDSSSYNEQFF.